The 2 T cell receptor beta chains given below trace back to one sample, sequenced in a study of Graves' ophthalmopathy and Graves' hyperthyroidism. Using RNA transcripts, the TCR beta CDR3 regions were amplified. The library came from an HTBI-primed first-round RT-PCR and a second-round multiplex PCR. TCRdb used MiXCR to reprocess the multiplex PCR reads, holding one entry per CDR3 protein. The sample holds about 400,000 distinct CDR3 sequences, under 25% seen once. The sequenced material came from peripheral blood. These receptors were taken from a woman under 30 with stable Graves' hyperthyroidism.

The table lists this clonotype with many counts. The genes are TRBV5-1 and TRBJ2-2; D possibly corresponds to TRBD1 (5 bases). V lost 0 bases and J 4 bases, leaving 13 bases between the germline ends. CDR3 size: 16 residues. Germline V gene lookup returns CDR1 SGHRS and CDR2 YFSETQ. The CDR3 here is CASSLVGLGSTGELFF. The CDR3, as DNA: TGCGCCAGCAGCTTGGTGGGGCTAGGATCCACCGGGGAGCTGTTTTTT.

The rearrangement joins TRBV10-2 to TRBJ1-5; D remains unclear. The CDR3 covers 12 residues. V lost 7 bases and J lost 3, with 7 bases in between. Germline V lookup: CDR1 WSHSY, CDR2 SAAADI. CDR3 DNA sequence: TGCGCCAGCACCAGCCTCAATCAGCCCCAGCATTTT. Protein product: CASTSLNQPQHF.